This is a list of T cell receptor beta chains from one sample in a study of T cells after yellow fever vaccination. In TCRdb, the 5' RACE reads were re-called with MiXCR into one record per CDR3 protein. The sample shows some 390,000 distinct CDR3 sequences, 6.2% of them seen only once. The sequencing here drew on PBMCs, taken 5 days after the yellow fever booster vaccination. All receptors come from a man younger than 40 who received the YFV17D yellow fever vaccine. Both conserved end residues are part of each CDR3. The order of the fields is clone size, V gene, D gene, J gene, CDR3 DNA, CDR3 protein. A D gene is named only where the DNA matches it firmly. A row's size may be missing; if present it is once, few, many or a size class.

size: few; V: TRBV14; D: TRBD2; J: TRBJ2-1; DNA: TGTGCCAGCAGGCTCTCTAGCGGGAGCAATGAGCAGTTCTTC; CDR3: CASRLSSGSNEQFF
size: few; V: TRBV7-9; D: .; J: TRBJ2-7; DNA: TGTGCCAGCAGCTTACAATCAGACGCCTCCCAGTACTTC; CDR3: CASSLQSDASQYF
size: many; V: TRBV7-2; D: TRBD2; J: TRBJ2-7; DNA: TGTGCCAGCAGCACGACCGGGACTACCTACGAGCAGTACTTC; CDR3: CASSTTGTTYEQYF
size: .; V: TRBV9; D: TRBD2; J: TRBJ2-3; DNA: TGTGCCAGCAGCGTAGCTGCTAGCGGGAGGACAGATACGCAGTATTTT; CDR3: CASSVAASGRTDTQYF
size: .; V: TRBV18; D: TRBD1; J: TRBJ2-7; DNA: TGTGCCAGCTCACCCGACAGGGCCACCTACGAGCAGTACTTC; CDR3: CASSPDRATYEQYF
size: .; V: TRBV12-3/TRBV12-4; D: TRBD2; J: TRBJ2-3; DNA: TGTGCCTGCAGTTTAGGGATAGCGGGAGGGTTCGGGGCAGATACGCAGTATTTT; CDR3: CACSLGIAGGFGADTQYF
size: many; V: TRBV29-1; D: .; J: TRBJ2-1; DNA: TGCAGCGTCCGTAGACAACAATACAATGAGCAGTTCTTC; CDR3: CSVRRQQYNEQFF
size: many; V: TRBV18; D: .; J: TRBJ2-5; DNA: TGTGCCAGCTCACCATACAGGGACGAGACCCAGTACTTC; CDR3: CASSPYRDETQYF
size: few; V: TRBV7-9; D: .; J: TRBJ2-1; DNA: TGTGCCAGCAGCTTACCGGGCCCTTACTACAATGAGCAGTTCTTC; CDR3: CASSLPGPYYNEQFF
size: .; V: TRBV30; D: TRBD2; J: TRBJ2-1; DNA: TGTGCCTGGAGGAGAGCGGGAGTTTTCAGTGAGCAGTTCTTC; CDR3: CAWRRAGVFSEQFF
size: .; V: TRBV7-9; D: .; J: TRBJ2-5; DNA: TGTGCCAGCAGCCCGGACCCGGCAGGGCCTCGGGGGACCCAGTACTTC; CDR3: CASSPDPAGPRGTQYF
size: .; V: TRBV4-2; D: .; J: TRBJ2-3; DNA: TGTGCCAGCAGCCAAGAGGAGTTGAATACGCAGTATTTT; CDR3: CASSQEELNTQYF
size: few; V: TRBV5-8; D: .; J: TRBJ2-2; DNA: TGTGCCAGCAGCTTGTCTGACACCGGGGAGCTGTTTTTT; CDR3: CASSLSDTGELFF
size: few; V: TRBV7-2; D: .; J: TRBJ2-1; DNA: TGTGCCAGCAGCCCTACGTTTGGGGCCGGTGAGCAGTTCTTC; CDR3: CASSPTFGAGEQFF
size: few; V: TRBV20-1; D: .; J: TRBJ2-2; DNA: TGCAGTGCTCCTCCGGGACAGAACACCGGGGAGCTGTTTTTT; CDR3: CSAPPGQNTGELFF
size: many; V: TRBV7-9; D: .; J: TRBJ1-5; DNA: TGTGCCAGCAGCCTGAGCCCCAATCAGCCCCAGCATTTT; CDR3: CASSLSPNQPQHF
size: few; V: TRBV6-1; D: .; J: TRBJ2-1; DNA: TGTGCCAGCAGTGGGGCGGACAATGAGCAGTTCTTC; CDR3: CASSGADNEQFF
size: many; V: TRBV29-1; D: .; J: TRBJ2-7; DNA: TGCAGCGTTCTTAGCGGCTACGAGCAGTACTTC; CDR3: CSVLSGYEQYF
size: .; V: TRBV19; D: .; J: TRBJ2-3; DNA: TGTGCCAGTACCTCAGGCCTGAGGACAGATACGCAGTATTTT; CDR3: CASTSGLRTDTQYF
size: .; V: TRBV20-1; D: TRBD1; J: TRBJ1-4; DNA: TGCAGTGCTAGAGATCGGGCAGGGGGTGGCTTTGAAAAACTGTTTTTT; CDR3: CSARDRAGGGFEKLFF
size: many; V: TRBV18; D: .; J: TRBJ2-1; DNA: TGTGCCAGCTCGGGCGACAGAGCCTACAATGAGCAGTTCTTC; CDR3: CASSGDRAYNEQFF
size: .; V: TRBV13; D: TRBD1; J: TRBJ1-2; DNA: TGTGCCAGCAGCTTAGGCCTAGGGACAGCCGGTGGCTACACCTTC; CDR3: CASSLGLGTAGGYTF
size: few; V: TRBV13; D: .; J: TRBJ2-1; DNA: TGTGCCAGCAGCTTAGGTAGGGGAGGAGTCGGGCAGTTCTTC; CDR3: CASSLGRGGVGQFF
size: .; V: TRBV5-4; D: TRBD2; J: TRBJ2-3; DNA: TGTGCCAGCAGCACCGGACTAGCGGGACCCCTAAGCACAGATACGCAGTATTTT; CDR3: CASSTGLAGPLSTDTQYF
size: .; V: TRBV24-1; D: TRBD2; J: TRBJ2-1; DNA: TGTGCCGTAGGGACGGATAGCGGGAGCTACAATGAGCAGTTCTTC; CDR3: CAVGTDSGSYNEQFF
size: few; V: TRBV3-1; D: .; J: TRBJ2-7; DNA: TGTGCCAGCAGCCCCAACGGGGGCGAGCAGTACTTC; CDR3: CASSPNGGEQYF
size: few; V: TRBV7-9; D: .; J: TRBJ2-3; DNA: TGTGCCAGCAGCTTAGGAGGCGCCACGCGGATCACAGATACGCAGTATTTT; CDR3: CASSLGGATRITDTQYF
size: .; V: TRBV20-1; D: .; J: TRBJ1-5; DNA: TGCAGTGCTACCCTGCTCCTGACAGGCCAATATAGCAATCAGCCCCAGCATTTT; CDR3: CSATLLLTGQYSNQPQHF